This is a list of T cell receptor beta chains from one sample in a study of regulatory T cells in long-lasting Graves disease. A single record per CDR3 protein comes from TCRdb applying MiXCR to the multiplex PCR reads. This table holds a few hundred thousand distinct CDR3 sequences, about a fifth found once. The specimen was peripheral blood mononuclear cells (PBMCs), collected when the disease was refractory, from a patient treated with antithyroid drugs. The receptor set was obtained from a female donor with Graves disease. Each CDR3 is given with its conserved first and last residue. A D gene is named only where the DNA matches it firmly. Clone size is given for some rows only: seen once, a few or many times, or a class if the clone is expanded.

CDR3 length: 16
V gene: TRBV5-6
D gene: TRBD2
J gene: TRBJ2-2
clone size: few
CDR3 DNA: TGTGCCAGCAGCATGGGACTAGCGGGATACACCGGGGAGCTGTTTTTT
CDR3 protein: CASSMGLAGYTGELFF

CDR3 length: 12
V gene: TRBV29-1
D gene: NA
J gene: TRBJ1-1
clone size: many
CDR3 DNA: TGCAGCGTTGGCGGTATTAACACTGAAGCTTTCTTT
CDR3 protein: CSVGGINTEAFF

CDR3 length: 11
V gene: TRBV24-1
D gene: NA
J gene: TRBJ2-5
clone size: few
CDR3 DNA: TGTGCCACCGGGGGGTGGGAGACCCAGTACTTC
CDR3 protein: CATGGWETQYF

CDR3 length: 15
V gene: TRBV28
D gene: TRBD1
J gene: TRBJ1-6
clone size: many
CDR3 DNA: TGTGCCAGCAGTCCGGGGACAGGGGATAATTCACCCCTCCACTTT
CDR3 protein: CASSPGTGDNSPLHF

CDR3 length: 15
V gene: TRBV6-1
D gene: TRBD2
J gene: TRBJ2-2
clone size: NA
CDR3 DNA: TGTGCCAGCCGCTCGGGACTAGCGGGCACCGGGGAGCTGTTTTTT
CDR3 protein: CASRSGLAGTGELFF

CDR3 length: 14
V gene: TRBV6-1
D gene: NA
J gene: TRBJ1-5
clone size: few
CDR3 DNA: TGTGCCAGCCACCGGGGGGATCGCAATCAGCCCCAGCATTTT
CDR3 protein: CASHRGDRNQPQHF

CDR3 length: 15
V gene: TRBV7-2
D gene: TRBD2
J gene: TRBJ2-2
clone size: many
CDR3 DNA: TGTGCCAGCAGCTGGACTAGCGGGGCCACCGGGGAGCTGTTTTTT
CDR3 protein: CASSWTSGATGELFF

CDR3 length: 16
V gene: TRBV20-1
D gene: NA
J gene: TRBJ1-5
clone size: few
CDR3 DNA: TGCAGTGCTAGGGCTCAGTGGGGGGCTAGCAATCAGCCCCAGCATTTT
CDR3 protein: CSARAQWGASNQPQHF

CDR3 length: 13
V gene: TRBV11-1
D gene: NA
J gene: TRBJ1-2
clone size: many
CDR3 DNA: TGTGCCAGCAGCTTAAATCCGGGGCATGGCTACACCTTC
CDR3 protein: CASSLNPGHGYTF

CDR3 length: 16
V gene: TRBV27
D gene: NA
J gene: TRBJ1-6
clone size: many
CDR3 DNA: TGTGCCAGCAGTTTATCCTGGACAAGCTATAATTCACCCCTCCACTTT
CDR3 protein: CASSLSWTSYNSPLHF

CDR3 length: 13
V gene: TRBV7-3
D gene: NA
J gene: TRBJ1-6
clone size: NA
CDR3 DNA: TGTGCCAGCAGCTTACGACCCGGGGACCCTCTCCACTTT
CDR3 protein: CASSLRPGDPLHF

CDR3 length: 15
V gene: TRBV12-3/TRBV12-4
D gene: TRBD1
J gene: TRBJ1-6
clone size: many
CDR3 DNA: TGTGCCAGCAGTTCCCGGGGACAGGGGAATTCACCCCTCCACTTT
CDR3 protein: CASSSRGQGNSPLHF

CDR3 length: 14
V gene: TRBV27
D gene: NA
J gene: TRBJ2-7
clone size: many
CDR3 DNA: TGTGCCAGCAGCAGGCAGGGGGGATCCTACGAGCAGTACTTC
CDR3 protein: CASSRQGGSYEQYF

CDR3 length: 13
V gene: TRBV10-3
D gene: NA
J gene: TRBJ2-3
clone size: once
CDR3 DNA: TGTGCCATCAGCCAGCTCCGCACAGATACGCAGTATTTT
CDR3 protein: CAISQLRTDTQYF

CDR3 length: 14
V gene: TRBV6-5
D gene: TRBD1
J gene: TRBJ2-7
clone size: few
CDR3 DNA: TGTGCCAGCAGTTCACGACAGGGGATGGACGAGCAGTGCTTC
CDR3 protein: CASSSRQGMDEQCF

CDR3 length: 16
V gene: TRBV7-8
D gene: NA
J gene: TRBJ2-7
clone size: many
CDR3 DNA: TGTGCCAGCAGCTCACAAACGGGATCGAGCTCCTACGAGCAGTACTTC
CDR3 protein: CASSSQTGSSSYEQYF

CDR3 length: 15
V gene: TRBV28
D gene: TRBD1
J gene: TRBJ1-5
clone size: many
CDR3 DNA: TGTGCCAGCTCGCCGACCCAGGGGGGCAATCAGCCCCAGCATTTT
CDR3 protein: CASSPTQGGNQPQHF

CDR3 length: 14
V gene: TRBV9
D gene: NA
J gene: TRBJ1-1
clone size: NA
CDR3 DNA: TGTGCCAGCAGCGTGGCAAGCGTGAACACTGAAGCTTTCTTT
CDR3 protein: CASSVASVNTEAFF

CDR3 length: 17
V gene: TRBV20-1
D gene: NA
J gene: TRBJ1-1
clone size: few
CDR3 DNA: TGCAGTGCTAGAGATTCGATTGGACGGACTTTGAACACTGAAGCTTTCTTT
CDR3 protein: CSARDSIGRTLNTEAFF

CDR3 length: 16
V gene: TRBV5-1
D gene: TRBD2
J gene: TRBJ2-1
clone size: few
CDR3 DNA: TGCGCCAGCAGACTTACTAGCGGAGGCCCTCACAATGAGCAGTTCTTC
CDR3 protein: CASRLTSGGPHNEQFF

CDR3 length: 19
V gene: TRBV9
D gene: TRBD2
J gene: TRBJ2-7
clone size: few
CDR3 DNA: TGTGCCAGCAGCGCCGAGGGACTAGCGGGAGGCCCAAGCTCCTACGAGCAGTACTTC
CDR3 protein: CASSAEGLAGGPSSYEQYF

CDR3 length: 14
V gene: TRBV3-1
D gene: NA
J gene: TRBJ1-5
clone size: few
CDR3 DNA: TGTGCCAGCAGCCAATTTCAGGGTGGGCAGCCCCAGCATTTT
CDR3 protein: CASSQFQGGQPQHF

CDR3 length: 14
V gene: TRBV28
D gene: TRBD1
J gene: TRBJ1-1
clone size: many
CDR3 DNA: TGTGCCAGCAGTCCGGGACAGGGTCTCACTGAAGCTTTCTTT
CDR3 protein: CASSPGQGLTEAFF

CDR3 length: 13
V gene: TRBV5-1
D gene: TRBD1
J gene: TRBJ1-1
clone size: few
CDR3 DNA: TGCGCCAGCAGCCAGGGGACAGCACTAGAAGCTTTCTTT
CDR3 protein: CASSQGTALEAFF

CDR3 length: 16
V gene: TRBV15
D gene: NA
J gene: TRBJ2-5
clone size: NA
CDR3 DNA: TGTGCCACCAGCAGAGATCAGTGGGTGTTACAAGAGACCCAGTACTTC
CDR3 protein: CATSRDQWVLQETQYF

CDR3 length: 15
V gene: TRBV15
D gene: NA
J gene: TRBJ1-1
clone size: many
CDR3 DNA: TGTGCCACCAGCAGAGAACGGACCGTGAACACTGAAGCTTTCTTT
CDR3 protein: CATSRERTVNTEAFF

CDR3 length: 15
V gene: TRBV12-3/TRBV12-4
D gene: NA
J gene: TRBJ1-5
clone size: many
CDR3 DNA: TGTGCCAGCAGTACCTCCAGGGGAGTCAATCAGCCCCAGCATTTT
CDR3 protein: CASSTSRGVNQPQHF

CDR3 length: 13
V gene: TRBV28
D gene: NA
J gene: TRBJ2-1
clone size: NA
CDR3 DNA: TGTGCCAGCAGTTTAGCAAGCCTCAATGAGCAGTTCTTC
CDR3 protein: CASSLASLNEQFF

CDR3 length: 15
V gene: TRBV5-1
D gene: TRBD1
J gene: TRBJ2-5
clone size: many
CDR3 DNA: TGTGCCAGCAGTTTGGGACAGGGGGCGAGGGAGACCCAGTACTTC
CDR3 protein: CASSLGQGARETQYF

CDR3 length: 14
V gene: TRBV7-8
D gene: TRBD2
J gene: TRBJ2-1
clone size: NA
CDR3 DNA: TGTGCCAGCAGCTTAGGCGGGGGGGACAATGAGCAGTTCTTC
CDR3 protein: CASSLGGGDNEQFF

CDR3 length: 13
V gene: TRBV10-3
D gene: TRBD1
J gene: TRBJ1-2
clone size: NA
CDR3 DNA: TGTGCCATCAGAACAGGGGCCAGGGATGGCTACACCTTC
CDR3 protein: CAIRTGARDGYTF

CDR3 length: 15
V gene: TRBV5-1
D gene: NA
J gene: TRBJ2-5
clone size: few
CDR3 DNA: TGCGCCAGCAGCTTGCGCGGACTACCACAAGAGACCCAGTACTTC
CDR3 protein: CASSLRGLPQETQYF

CDR3 length: 13
V gene: TRBV5-1
D gene: NA
J gene: TRBJ1-2
clone size: many
CDR3 DNA: TGCGCCAGCAGCCCTGGGGTGGACTATGGCTACACCTTC
CDR3 protein: CASSPGVDYGYTF

CDR3 length: 12
V gene: TRBV2
D gene: NA
J gene: TRBJ1-1
clone size: NA
CDR3 DNA: TGTGCCTGGACAGATCCGAACACTGAAGCTTTCTTT
CDR3 protein: CAWTDPNTEAFF

CDR3 length: 16
V gene: TRBV3-1
D gene: NA
J gene: TRBJ2-4
clone size: few
CDR3 DNA: TGTGCCAGCAGCCTCGACGGTCCCCTAGCCAAAAACATTCAGTACTTC
CDR3 protein: CASSLDGPLAKNIQYF

CDR3 length: 16
V gene: TRBV9
D gene: TRBD1
J gene: TRBJ1-3
clone size: NA
CDR3 DNA: TGTGCCAGCAGCGTAGGAAACAGGGGAACTGGAAACACCATATATTTT
CDR3 protein: CASSVGNRGTGNTIYF

CDR3 length: 13
V gene: TRBV19
D gene: NA
J gene: TRBJ1-2
clone size: NA
CDR3 DNA: TGTGCCAGTAGTAGGGCCCCCCCCTATGGCTACACCTTC
CDR3 protein: CASSRAPPYGYTF

CDR3 length: 15
V gene: TRBV28
D gene: NA
J gene: TRBJ2-5
clone size: NA
CDR3 DNA: TGTGCCAGCAGTGCTACATACAGACACCAAGAAACCCAGTACTTC
CDR3 protein: CASSATYRHQETQYF

CDR3 length: 14
V gene: TRBV27
D gene: NA
J gene: TRBJ1-1
clone size: many
CDR3 DNA: TGTGCCAGCAGTCCGAGGGTGTATAACACTGAAGCTTTCTTT
CDR3 protein: CASSPRVYNTEAFF

CDR3 length: 19
V gene: TRBV4-1
D gene: TRBD1
J gene: TRBJ1-4
clone size: NA
CDR3 DNA: TGCGCCAGCAGCCAAGAAGGTGGGACAGGGATAGCAACTAATGAAAAACTGTTTTTT
CDR3 protein: CASSQEGGTGIATNEKLFF

CDR3 length: 13
V gene: TRBV11-1
D gene: NA
J gene: TRBJ2-7
clone size: many
CDR3 DNA: TGTGCCAGCAGCCGGCGGACAGCCTACGAGCAGTACTTC
CDR3 protein: CASSRRTAYEQYF

CDR3 length: 12
V gene: TRBV28
D gene: NA
J gene: TRBJ2-1
clone size: NA
CDR3 DNA: TGTGCCAGCACCCTAGGGGGGAATGAGCAGTTCTTC
CDR3 protein: CASTLGGNEQFF

CDR3 length: 18
V gene: TRBV15
D gene: TRBD1
J gene: TRBJ1-1
clone size: many
CDR3 DNA: TGTGCCACCAGCAGAGAGACCGCCCTAGACAGGGGGTTCACTGAAGCTTTCTTT
CDR3 protein: CATSRETALDRGFTEAFF

CDR3 length: 16
V gene: TRBV6-2/TRBV6-3
D gene: NA
J gene: TRBJ1-2
clone size: many
CDR3 DNA: TGTGCCAGCCTAAAACCCGGAGACCAGGGGTACTATGGCTACACCTTC
CDR3 protein: CASLKPGDQGYYGYTF

CDR3 length: 16
V gene: TRBV24-1
D gene: TRBD1
J gene: TRBJ1-2
clone size: NA
CDR3 DNA: TGTGCCACCAGTGATCTGGGGACAGAAAACGTCGATGGCTACACCTTC
CDR3 protein: CATSDLGTENVDGYTF

CDR3 length: 12
V gene: TRBV30
D gene: NA
J gene: TRBJ1-2
clone size: few
CDR3 DNA: TGTGCCTGGGCCATGGTGGGGAATGGCTACACCTTC
CDR3 protein: CAWAMVGNGYTF

CDR3 length: 16
V gene: TRBV29-1
D gene: TRBD1
J gene: TRBJ1-2
clone size: NA
CDR3 DNA: TGCAGCGTTCTGGGACAGGGAAACATCGGGGGATATGGCTACACCTTC
CDR3 protein: CSVLGQGNIGGYGYTF

CDR3 length: 13
V gene: TRBV20-1
D gene: NA
J gene: TRBJ1-2
clone size: many
CDR3 DNA: TGCAGTGCTTTAGAGAGAAGGGGCTATGGCTACACCTTC
CDR3 protein: CSALERRGYGYTF